What follows are 3 T cell receptor beta chains derived from one specimen sequenced in a study of T cells in Graves' hyperthyroidism and ophthalmopathy. The TCR beta CDR3 regions underwent amplification using RNA transcripts as the source. Researchers ran a first-round RT-PCR on the TCR CDR3 using the HTBI primer set. TCRdb re-analysed the multiplex PCR reads in MiXCR, keeping a single row per CDR3 protein. The table lists more than 500,000 distinct CDR3 sequences, roughly a sixth of them singletons. Sequenced material: blood. All receptors derive from a woman aged 30 to 39 with Graves' ophthalmopathy.

V usage is TRBV20-1 and J usage is TRBJ2-5; 8 nucleotides agree with TRBD2. Unmatched junction bases numbered 18, after V lost 3 bases and J lost 6 bases. CDR1 DFQATT and CDR2 SNEGSKA come from the germline V gene (reference sequence). The CDR3 is 17 residues long. The CDR3 here is CSARGLEAGDTAKTQYF. CDR3 bases: TGCAGTGCTAGGGGACTAGAGGCCGGGGACACAGCGAAGACCCAGTACTTC.

This clonotype was seen a few times. The J gene is TRBJ2-7, the V gene TRBV19; 7 bases are shared with TRBD1. Germline V gene lookup returns CDR1 LNHDA and CDR2 SQIVND (reference sequence). This CDR3 spans 14 amino acids. The V gene end was trimmed by 9 bases and the J gene end by 2 bases; junction bases not matched to a gene: 10. DNA of the CDR3: TGTGCCAGCAAACAACAGGGGACAACCTACGAGCAGTACTTC. This codes for CASKQQGTTYEQYF. The whole variable domain, filled in from reference TRBV19 and TRBJ2-7, reads DGGITQSPKYLFRKEGQNVTLSCEQNLNHDAMYWYRQDPGQGLRLIYYSQIVNDFQKGDIAEGYSVSREKKESFPLTVTSAQKNPTAFYLCASKQQGTTYEQYFGPGTRLTVT.

This clonotype came up many times. The CDR3: CASSLGANYGYTF. In DNA, the CDR3 is TGTGCCAGCAGCTTAGGAGCGAATTATGGCTACACCTTC. This chain joins TRBV7-2 and TRBJ1-2; D is uncertain. CDR1 and CDR2 from the germline V gene are SGHTA and FQGNSA. The CDR3 is 13 amino acids. Trimming left V 1 base short and J 5 bases short, with 8 bases between.